A single sample is the source of the 2 T cell receptor beta chains below, sequenced in a study of cytomegalovirus exposure and HLA in healthy donors (TCRdb year 2017). Library preparation was by the immunoSEQ multiplex PCR assay. A mixture of 60 forward primers for TCR Vbeta segments and 13 reverse primers for TCR Jbeta segments was used in the multiplex PCR. Entries here come from immuneACCESS through TCRdb and include only in-frame sequences with V and J called. Some clones fail to appear in such tables; in the studies checked, an unresolved V gene covers under half of the shortfall, and the cause of the remainder is unknown. The sample profile shows roughly 97,000 clones; approximately 9% of them were found once. Just over 5% of the sample goes to the ten largest clones. The sample taken for sequencing was PBMCs. All receptors come from a man aged 45-60 years in good health and CMV-seropositive.

This chain links TRBV7-9 with TRBJ2-2; 9 bases map to TRBD2. J gave up 4 bases and V 3 bases, and 9 bases lay outside the gene matches. The CDR3 runs 17 residues. Germline V gives CDR1 SEHNR, CDR2 FQNEAQ (reference sequence). The CDR3 loop reads CASSFRREGRITGELFF. The CDR3 DNA reads as TGTGCCAGCAGCTTCCGGCGGGAGGGCCGGATCACCGGGGAGCTGTTTTTT.

This clone has only a few counts. CDR3 protein: CASSYYSGDTGELFF. Here the CDR3 DNA reads TGTGCCAGCAGCTATTATAGCGGTGACACCGGGGAGCTGTTTTTT. The chain recombines TRBV11-2 with TRBJ2-2, with a possible D match to TRBD2 (6 bases). CDR1 is SGHAT, CDR2 FQNNGV, per germline. The V and J ends lost 4 bases and 3 bases respectively, with 12 bases between them. This CDR3 spans 15 amino acids.